This T cell receptor beta chain originates from a study of blood T cell repertoires in COVID-19. Clones were sequenced by immunoSEQ multiplex PCR, and TCRdb holds only the in-frame ones, with some missing. In the table there are about 87,000 clones, approximately 75% of which are singletons. The CDR3 sequence is 17 residues long. Germline CDR1 and CDR2: MDHEN and SYDVKM. Trimming took 5 bases from V and 2 from J; bases not matched to a gene: 11. The V gene is TRBV28, the J gene TRBJ1-2, with 10 bases that match TRBD1. Sequencing used peripheral blood. This clonotype was obtained from a woman aged 45-65 years with acute or convalescent COVID-19. CDR3 loop: CASSTDRGLRRNYGYTF. CDR3 bases: TGTGCCAGCAGTACCGACAGGGGGCTAAGAAGAAACTATGGCTACACCTTC.